This TCR beta chain was found in a study of T cell responses to AZD1222 COVID-19 vaccine. Trimming pared 3 bases from V and 0 bases from J, leaving 21 bases between. The CDR3 totals 19 residues. The germline V gene has CDR1 SGHVS and CDR2 FNYEAQ. TCRdb's table, derived via immunoSEQ multiplex PCR, lists solely in-frame clones and lacks some. This sample yields roughly 150,000 clones, of which roughly 90% are seen a single time; less than 6.5% belongs to the top ten. This TCR derives from an adult in good health. The chain uses TRBV7-6 and TRBJ2-1, with D perhaps assigned TRBD1 or TRBD2 (6 bases each). Material: peripheral blood, obtained on day 0 of AZD1222 vaccination. The CDR3 DNA reads TGTGCCAGCAGCTTGGCTACCGAGGGGGGATTTGTCTCCTACAATGAGCAGTTCTTC. It encodes CASSLATEGGFVSYNEQFF. Based on the CDR3 plus reference TRBV7-6 and TRBJ2-1, the full variable domain is GAGVSQSPRYKVTKRGQDVALRCDPISGHVSLYWYRQALGQGPEFLTYFNYEAQQDKSGLPNDRFSAERPEGSISTLTIQRTEQRDSAMYRCASSLATEGGFVSYNEQFFGPGTRLTVL.